Described below is a single T cell receptor (beta chain) sequence and its context. No antigen is known for it. Roughly 0.45 to 1 ug RNA was reverse transcribed with random hexamers. TCRdb fed the immunoSEQ multiplex PCR reads into MiXCR, producing one record per CDR3 protein. Of roughly 120,000 distinct CDR3 sequences detected, approximately 95% appear once; the ten largest clones hold roughly 0.3%. From blood CD8+ and CD4+ T cells, TCR beta sequences were generated. This specimen belongs to a study of CD8 T cells in Susac syndrome. Study-wide results and caveats: The study recognized that its TCR sequencing and HLA analysis covered a relatively small number of individuals.

V was clipped by 4 bases and J by 1 base, with 15 bases between them. Germline assignment: CDR1 LGHDT and CDR2 YNNKEL (reference sequence). The CDR3 has 16 amino acids. V gene TRBV3-1 combines with J gene TRBJ2-3; a possible D gene is TRBD1 (5 bases). The specimen sequenced was CD8+ T cells from PBMCs. The sequence was obtained from a human donor with multiple sclerosis. The CDR3 DNA reads as TGTGCCAGCAGCCCCAGGGCCCTCAAGGGCACAGATACGCAGTATTTT. This codes for CASSPRALKGTDTQYF.